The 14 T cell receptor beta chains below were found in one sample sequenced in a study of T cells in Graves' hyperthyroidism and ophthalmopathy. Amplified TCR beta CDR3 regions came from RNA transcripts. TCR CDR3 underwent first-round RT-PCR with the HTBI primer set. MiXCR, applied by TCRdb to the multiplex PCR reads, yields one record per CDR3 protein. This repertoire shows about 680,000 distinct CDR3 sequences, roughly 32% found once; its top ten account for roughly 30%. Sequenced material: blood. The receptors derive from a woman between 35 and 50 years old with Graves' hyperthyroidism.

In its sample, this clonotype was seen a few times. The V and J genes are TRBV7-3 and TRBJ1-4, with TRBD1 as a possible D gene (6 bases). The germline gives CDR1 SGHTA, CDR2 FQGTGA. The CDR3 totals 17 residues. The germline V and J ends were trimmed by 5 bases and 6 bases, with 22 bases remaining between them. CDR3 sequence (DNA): TGTGCCAGCAGCCCAAAGGCAGGGGCGGTGGTTCATGAAAAACTGTTTTTT. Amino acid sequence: CASSPKAGAVVHEKLFF.

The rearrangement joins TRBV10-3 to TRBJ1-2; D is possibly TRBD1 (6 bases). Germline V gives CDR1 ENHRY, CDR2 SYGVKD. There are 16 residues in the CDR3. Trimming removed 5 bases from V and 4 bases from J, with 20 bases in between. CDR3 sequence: CAISSGPTGISYGYTF. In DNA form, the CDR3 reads TGTGCCATCAGTTCCGGCCCAACAGGGATCAGCTATGGCTACACCTTC.

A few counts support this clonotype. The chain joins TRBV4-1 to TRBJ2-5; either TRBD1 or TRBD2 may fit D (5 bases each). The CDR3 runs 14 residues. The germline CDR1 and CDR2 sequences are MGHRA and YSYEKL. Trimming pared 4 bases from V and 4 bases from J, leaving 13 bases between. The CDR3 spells CASSRRDLLETQYF. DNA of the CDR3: TGCGCCAGCAGCCGACGGGACCTCCTAGAGACCCAGTACTTC.

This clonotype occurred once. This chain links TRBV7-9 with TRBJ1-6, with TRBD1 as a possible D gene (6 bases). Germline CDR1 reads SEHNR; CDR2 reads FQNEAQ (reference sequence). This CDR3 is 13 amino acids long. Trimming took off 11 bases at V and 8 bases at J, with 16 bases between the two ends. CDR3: CAVQGGMDSPLHF. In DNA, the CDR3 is TGTGCCGTCCAAGGGGGTATGGATTCACCCCTCCACTTT.

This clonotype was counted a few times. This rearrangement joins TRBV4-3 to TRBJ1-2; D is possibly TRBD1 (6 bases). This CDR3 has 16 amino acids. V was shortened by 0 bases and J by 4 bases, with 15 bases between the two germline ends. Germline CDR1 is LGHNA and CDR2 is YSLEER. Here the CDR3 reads CASSQDRDIGVYGYTF. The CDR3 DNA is TGCGCCAGCAGCCAAGATCGGGACATTGGGGTCTATGGCTACACCTTC.

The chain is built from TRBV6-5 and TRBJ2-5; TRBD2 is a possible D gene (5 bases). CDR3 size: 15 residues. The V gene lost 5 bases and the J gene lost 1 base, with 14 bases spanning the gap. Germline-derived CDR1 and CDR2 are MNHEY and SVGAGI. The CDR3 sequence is CASSAEGDSQETQYF. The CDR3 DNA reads TGTGCCAGCAGTGCAGAGGGAGACTCCCAAGAGACCCAGTACTTC.

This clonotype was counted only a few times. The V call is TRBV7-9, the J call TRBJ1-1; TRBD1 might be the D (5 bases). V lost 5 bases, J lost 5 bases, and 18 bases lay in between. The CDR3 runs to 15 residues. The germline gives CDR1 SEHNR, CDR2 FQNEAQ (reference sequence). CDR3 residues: CASSRMGGRGTEAFF. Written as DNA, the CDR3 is TGTGCCAGCAGCCGGATGGGGGGAAGGGGAACTGAAGCTTTCTTT.

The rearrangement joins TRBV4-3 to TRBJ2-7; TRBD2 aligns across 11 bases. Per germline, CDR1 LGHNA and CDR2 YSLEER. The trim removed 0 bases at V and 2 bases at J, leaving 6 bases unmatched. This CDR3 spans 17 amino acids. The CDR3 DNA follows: TGCGCCAGCAGCCAAGACGGGACTAGCGGATCTGCCTACGAGCAGTACTTC. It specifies CASSQDGTSGSAYEQYF.

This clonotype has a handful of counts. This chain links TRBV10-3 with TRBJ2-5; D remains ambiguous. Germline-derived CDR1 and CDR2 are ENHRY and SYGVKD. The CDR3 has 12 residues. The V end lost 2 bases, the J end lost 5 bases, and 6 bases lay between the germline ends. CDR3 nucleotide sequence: TGTGCCATCAGTGAGCGATGGGAGACCCAGTACTTC. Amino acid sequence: CAISERWETQYF.

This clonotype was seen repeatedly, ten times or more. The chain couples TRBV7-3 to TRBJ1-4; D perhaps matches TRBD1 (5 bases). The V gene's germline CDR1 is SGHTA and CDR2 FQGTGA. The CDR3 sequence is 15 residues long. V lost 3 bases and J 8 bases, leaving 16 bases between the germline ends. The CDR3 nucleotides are TGTGCCAGCAGCTTGGGTATGGGGCATTCGGAAAAACTGTTTTTT. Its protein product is CASSLGMGHSEKLFF.

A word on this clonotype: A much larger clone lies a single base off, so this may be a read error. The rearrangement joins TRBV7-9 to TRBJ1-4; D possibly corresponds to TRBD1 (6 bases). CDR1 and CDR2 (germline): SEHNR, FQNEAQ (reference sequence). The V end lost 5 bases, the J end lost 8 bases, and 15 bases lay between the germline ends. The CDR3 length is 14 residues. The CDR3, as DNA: TGTGCCAGCAGCACCGACAGGCTACAAGAAAAACTGTTTTTT. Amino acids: CASSTDRLQEKLFF.

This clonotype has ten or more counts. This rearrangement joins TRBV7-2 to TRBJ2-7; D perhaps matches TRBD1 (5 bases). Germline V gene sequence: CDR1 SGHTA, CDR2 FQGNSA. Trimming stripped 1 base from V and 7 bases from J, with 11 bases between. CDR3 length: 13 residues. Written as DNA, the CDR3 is TGTGCCAGCAGCTTAGTAGGACAACAAGAGCAGTACTTC. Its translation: CASSLVGQQEQYF.

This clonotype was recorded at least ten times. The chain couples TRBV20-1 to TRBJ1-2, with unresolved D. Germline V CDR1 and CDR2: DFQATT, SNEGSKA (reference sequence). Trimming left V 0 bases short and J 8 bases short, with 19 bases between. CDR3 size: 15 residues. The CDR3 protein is CSARDRAVLLGGYTF. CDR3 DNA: TGCAGTGCTAGAGATAGGGCAGTCCTCCTTGGAGGCTACACCTTC.

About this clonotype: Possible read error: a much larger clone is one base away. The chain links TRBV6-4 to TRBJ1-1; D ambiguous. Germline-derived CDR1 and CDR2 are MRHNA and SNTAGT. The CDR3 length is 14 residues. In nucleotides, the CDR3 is TGTGCCAGCAGTGTTAATTCCCTGAACACTGAAGCTTACTTT. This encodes CASSVNSLNTEAYF.